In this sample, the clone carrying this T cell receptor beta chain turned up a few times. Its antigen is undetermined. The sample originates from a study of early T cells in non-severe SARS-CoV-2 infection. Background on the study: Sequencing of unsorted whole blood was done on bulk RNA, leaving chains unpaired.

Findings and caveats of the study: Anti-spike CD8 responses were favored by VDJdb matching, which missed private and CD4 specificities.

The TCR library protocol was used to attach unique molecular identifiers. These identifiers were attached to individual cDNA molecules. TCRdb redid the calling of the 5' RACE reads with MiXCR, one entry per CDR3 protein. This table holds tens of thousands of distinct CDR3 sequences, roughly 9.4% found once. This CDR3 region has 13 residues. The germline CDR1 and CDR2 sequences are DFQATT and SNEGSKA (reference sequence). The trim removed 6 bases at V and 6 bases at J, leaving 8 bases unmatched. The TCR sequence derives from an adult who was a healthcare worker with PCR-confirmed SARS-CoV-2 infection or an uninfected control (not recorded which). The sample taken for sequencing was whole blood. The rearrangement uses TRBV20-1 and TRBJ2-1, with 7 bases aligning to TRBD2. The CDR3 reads CSATPGGRNEQFF. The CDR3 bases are TGCAGTGCAACCCCGGGGGGACGCAATGAGCAGTTCTTC.